This TCR beta chain came from a study of early T cells in non-severe SARS-CoV-2 infection. The wider study: Bulk RNA taken from unsorted whole blood was sequenced, leaving chains unpaired.

Unique molecular identifiers tagged individual cDNA molecules. TCRdb ran MiXCR on the 5' RACE reads and lists one entry per CDR3 protein. The repertoire includes some 57,000 distinct CDR3 sequences, around 5.2% of them detected once, and 6.8% sits in the top ten. Notes on the study in general: VDJdb matches were skewed toward anti-spike CD8 T cell responses.

V was shortened by 6 bases and J by 6 bases, with 6 bases between the two germline ends. The germline CDR1 and CDR2 sequences are LGHNT and FRNRAP. The CDR3 covers 11 residues. This clonotype showed up many times. What it recognizes is unknown. The sequencing input was whole blood. V is TRBV12-5 and J is TRBJ1-5; D call uncertain. The clonotype was recovered from an adult who was a healthcare worker with PCR-confirmed SARS-CoV-2 infection or an uninfected control (not recorded which). CDR3 DNA sequence: TGTGCTAGTGGCAGTGGTCAGCCCCAGCATTTT. Its protein is CASGSGQPQHF.